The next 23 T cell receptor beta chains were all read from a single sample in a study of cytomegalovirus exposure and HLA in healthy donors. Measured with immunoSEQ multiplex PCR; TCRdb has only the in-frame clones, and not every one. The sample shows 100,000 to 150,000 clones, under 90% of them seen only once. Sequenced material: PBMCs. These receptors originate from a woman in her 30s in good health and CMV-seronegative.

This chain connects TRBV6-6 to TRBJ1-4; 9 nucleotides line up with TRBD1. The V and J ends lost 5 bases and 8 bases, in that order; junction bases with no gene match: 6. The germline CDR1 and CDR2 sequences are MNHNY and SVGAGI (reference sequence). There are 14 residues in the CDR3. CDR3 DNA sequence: TGTGCCAGCAGTCACCCCGGGACAGGGGAAAAACTGTTTTTT. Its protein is CASSHPGTGEKLFF.

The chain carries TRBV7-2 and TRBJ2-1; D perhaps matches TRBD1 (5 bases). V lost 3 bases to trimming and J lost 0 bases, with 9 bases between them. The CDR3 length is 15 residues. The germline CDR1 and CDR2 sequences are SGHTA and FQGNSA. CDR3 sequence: CASSFQGISYNEQFF. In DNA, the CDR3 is TGTGCCAGCAGCTTCCAGGGAATCTCCTACAATGAGCAGTTCTTC.

This CDR3 is CSAAQGEETQYF. CDR3 bases: TGCAGCGCTGCACAGGGGGAAGAGACCCAGTACTTC. The rearrangement joins TRBV29-1 to TRBJ2-5; 8 bases agree with TRBD1. The CDR3 sequence is 12 residues long. V shed 7 bases, J shed 3 bases, and the junction held 4 bases outside the gene matches. Germline V gene lookup returns CDR1 SQVTM and CDR2 ANQGSEA. The whole variable domain, filled in from reference TRBV29-1 and TRBJ2-5, reads SAVISQKPSRDICQRGTSLTIQCQVDSQVTMMFWYRQQPGQSLTLIATANQGSEATYESGFVIDKFPISRPNLTFSTLTVSNMSPEDSSIYLCSAAQGEETQYFGPGTRLLVL.

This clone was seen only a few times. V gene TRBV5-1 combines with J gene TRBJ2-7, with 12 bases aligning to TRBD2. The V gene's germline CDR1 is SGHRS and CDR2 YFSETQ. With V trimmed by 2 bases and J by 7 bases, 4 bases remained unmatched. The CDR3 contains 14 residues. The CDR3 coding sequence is TGCGCCAGCAGCTTTCCACTAGCGGGAGGTGAGCAGTACTTC. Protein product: CASSFPLAGGEQYF.

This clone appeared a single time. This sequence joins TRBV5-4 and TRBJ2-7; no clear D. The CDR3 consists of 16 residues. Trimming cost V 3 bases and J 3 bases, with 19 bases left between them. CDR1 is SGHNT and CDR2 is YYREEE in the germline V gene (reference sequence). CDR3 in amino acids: CASSSQDSRRVYEQYF. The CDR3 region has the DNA TGTGCCAGCAGCTCCCAAGATAGTCGACGGGTCTACGAGCAGTACTTC.

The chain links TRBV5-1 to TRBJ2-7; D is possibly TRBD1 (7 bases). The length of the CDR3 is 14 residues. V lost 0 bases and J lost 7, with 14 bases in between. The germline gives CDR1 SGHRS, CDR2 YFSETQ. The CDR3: CASSLEGGQMEQYF. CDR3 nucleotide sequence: TGCGCCAGCAGCTTGGAGGGGGGACAGATGGAGCAGTACTTC.

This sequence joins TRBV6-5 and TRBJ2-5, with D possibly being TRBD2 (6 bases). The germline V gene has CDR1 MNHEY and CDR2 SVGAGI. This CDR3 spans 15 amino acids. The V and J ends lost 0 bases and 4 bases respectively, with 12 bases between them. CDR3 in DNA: TGTGCCAGCAGTTACTCCCGGGGGATCGGAGAGACCCAGTACTTC. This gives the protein CASSYSRGIGETQYF.

The CDR3 is CATSRGTDEIYGYTF. The CDR3 coding sequence is TGTGCCACCAGCCGGGGAACGGACGAGATCTATGGCTACACCTTC. The rearrangement uses TRBV15 and TRBJ1-2; D is uncertain. The V gene lost 5 bases and the J gene lost 4 bases, with 17 bases spanning the gap. The CDR3 is made up of 15 amino acids. The germline gives CDR1 LNHNV, CDR2 YYDKDF (reference sequence).

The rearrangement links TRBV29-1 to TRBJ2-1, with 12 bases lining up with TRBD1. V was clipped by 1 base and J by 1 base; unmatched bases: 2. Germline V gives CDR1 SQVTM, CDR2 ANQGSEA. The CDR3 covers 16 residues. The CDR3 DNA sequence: TGCAGCGTTGAAGGGGGACAGGGGGCTTCCTACAATGAGCAGTTCTTC. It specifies CSVEGGQGASYNEQFF.

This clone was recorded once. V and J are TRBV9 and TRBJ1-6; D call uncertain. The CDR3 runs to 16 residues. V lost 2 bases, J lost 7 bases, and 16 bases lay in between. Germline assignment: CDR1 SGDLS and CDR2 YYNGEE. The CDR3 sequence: CASSVGSGVTNSPLHF. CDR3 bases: TGTGCCAGCAGCGTGGGCAGCGGGGTTACCAATTCACCCCTCCACTTT.

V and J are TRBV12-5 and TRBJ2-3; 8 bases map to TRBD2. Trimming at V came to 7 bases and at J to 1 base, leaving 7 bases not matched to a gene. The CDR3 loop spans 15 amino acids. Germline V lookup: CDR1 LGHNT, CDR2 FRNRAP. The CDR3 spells CASAQRGGRTDTQYF. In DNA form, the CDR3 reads TGTGCTAGTGCCCAACGGGGGGGACGCACAGATACGCAGTATTTT.

DNA of the CDR3: TGTGCCAGCAGCCTGGGACTAGCGACGGTAGATACGCAGTATTTT. This encodes CASSLGLATVDTQYF. The genes are TRBV11-2 and TRBJ2-3; 10 bases line up with TRBD2. Germline values: CDR1 SGHAT, CDR2 FQNNGV. CDR3 length equals 15 residues. J gave up 5 bases and V 5 bases, and 7 bases lay outside the gene matches.

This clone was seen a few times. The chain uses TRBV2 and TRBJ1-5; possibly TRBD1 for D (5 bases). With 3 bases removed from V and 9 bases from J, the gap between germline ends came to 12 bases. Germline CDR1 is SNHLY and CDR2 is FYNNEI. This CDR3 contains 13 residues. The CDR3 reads CASSDRGALPQHF. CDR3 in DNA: TGTGCCAGCAGTGACCGCGGGGCGCTGCCCCAGCATTTT.

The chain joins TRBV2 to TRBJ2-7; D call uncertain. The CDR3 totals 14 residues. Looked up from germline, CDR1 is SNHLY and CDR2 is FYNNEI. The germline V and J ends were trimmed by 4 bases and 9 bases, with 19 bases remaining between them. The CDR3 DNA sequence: TGTGCCAGCAGTGTATCCCCTCCTGAGGCTGGGCAGTACTTC. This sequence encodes CASSVSPPEAGQYF.

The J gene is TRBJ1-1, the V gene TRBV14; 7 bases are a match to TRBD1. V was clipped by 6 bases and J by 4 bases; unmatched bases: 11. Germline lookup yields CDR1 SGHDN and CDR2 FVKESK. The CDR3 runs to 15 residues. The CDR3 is CASSSTTGYGTEAFF. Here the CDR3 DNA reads TGTGCCAGCAGTTCAACGACAGGGTATGGCACTGAAGCTTTCTTT. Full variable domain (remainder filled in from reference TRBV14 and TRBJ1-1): EAGVTQFPSHSVIEKGQTVTLRCDPISGHDNLYWYRRVMGKEIKFLLHFVKESKQDESGMPNNRFLAERTGGTYSTLKVQPAELEDSGVYFCASSSTTGYGTEAFFGQGTRLTVV.

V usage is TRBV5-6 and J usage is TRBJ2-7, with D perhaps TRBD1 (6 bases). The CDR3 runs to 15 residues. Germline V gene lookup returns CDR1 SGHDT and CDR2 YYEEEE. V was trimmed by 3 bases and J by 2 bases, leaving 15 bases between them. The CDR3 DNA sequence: TGTGCCAGCAGCTCCCCCGAACAGGGTCCCTACGAGCAGTACTTC. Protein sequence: CASSSPEQGPYEQYF.

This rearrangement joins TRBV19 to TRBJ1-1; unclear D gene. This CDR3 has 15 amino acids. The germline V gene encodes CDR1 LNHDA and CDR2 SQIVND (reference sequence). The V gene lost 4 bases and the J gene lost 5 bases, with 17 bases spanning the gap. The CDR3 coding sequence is TGTGCCAGTAGTACCGGCGGCCTCGGTGGGACTGAAGCTTTCTTT. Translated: CASSTGGLGGTEAFF.

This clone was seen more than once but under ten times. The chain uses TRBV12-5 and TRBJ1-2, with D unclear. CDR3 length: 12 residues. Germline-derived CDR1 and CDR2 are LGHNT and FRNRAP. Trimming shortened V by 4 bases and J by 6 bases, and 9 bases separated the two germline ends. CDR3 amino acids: CASGSGVDGYTF. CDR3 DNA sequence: TGTGCTAGTGGTTCCGGAGTGGATGGCTACACCTTC.

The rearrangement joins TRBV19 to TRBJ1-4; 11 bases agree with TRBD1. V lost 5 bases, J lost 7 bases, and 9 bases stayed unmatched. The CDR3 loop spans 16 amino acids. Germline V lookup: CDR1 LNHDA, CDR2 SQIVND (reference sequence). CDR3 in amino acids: CASSPSAGTGGEKLFF. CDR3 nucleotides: TGTGCCAGTAGTCCGAGTGCCGGGACAGGGGGTGAAAAACTGTTTTTT.

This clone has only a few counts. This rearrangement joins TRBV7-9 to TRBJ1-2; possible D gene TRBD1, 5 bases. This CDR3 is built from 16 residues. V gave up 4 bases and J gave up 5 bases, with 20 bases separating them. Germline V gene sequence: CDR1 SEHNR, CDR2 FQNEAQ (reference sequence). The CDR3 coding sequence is TGTGCCAGCAGCTCATACTCGGATCAGGGAGGGTATGGCTACACCTTC. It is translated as CASSSYSDQGGYGYTF.

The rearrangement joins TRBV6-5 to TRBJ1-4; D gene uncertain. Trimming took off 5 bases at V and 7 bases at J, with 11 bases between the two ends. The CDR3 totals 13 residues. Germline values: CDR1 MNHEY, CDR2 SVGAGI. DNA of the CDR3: TGTGCCAGCAGTCCTCCAAGTAGTGAAAAACTGTTTTTT. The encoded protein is CASSPPSSEKLFF.

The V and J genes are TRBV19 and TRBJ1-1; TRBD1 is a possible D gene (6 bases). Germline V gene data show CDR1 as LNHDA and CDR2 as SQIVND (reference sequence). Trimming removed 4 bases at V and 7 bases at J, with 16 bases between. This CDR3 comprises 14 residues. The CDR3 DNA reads TGTGCCAGTAGTAAGGGACATTCTGCCAATGAAGCTTTCTTT. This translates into CASSKGHSANEAFF.

CDR3 sequence: CASSSRGLNTEAFF. The CDR3 nucleotides read TGTGCCAGCAGCTCCCGCGGGTTGAACACTGAAGCTTTCTTT. The genes are TRBV11-3 and TRBJ1-1, with D unclear. The CDR3 length is 14 residues. Trimming took off 4 bases at V and 0 bases at J, with 9 bases between the two ends. Germline CDR1 is SGHNT and CDR2 is YENEEA.